These 11 T cell receptor beta chains came from one sample sequenced in a study of low-dose radiotherapy and immunotherapy resistance in tumors. Time point described: after trial treatment. Treatment given: LDRT plus nivolumab, ipilimumab, low-dose cyclophosphamide and aspirin (RACIN trial). TRAV- and TRBV-specific primers, spanning alpha and beta chains, primed first-strand cDNA. The authors amplified TCRs for about 20 PCR cycles with a constant-region primer and a V-primer adapter. From the reads, TCRdb called clonotypes with MiXCR, one entry per CDR3 protein. The table records some 100,000 distinct CDR3 sequences, under 25% of them present only once. The sample consisted of PBMCs, taken after low-dose radiotherapy plus immunotherapy. All receptors derive from a male donor with prostate cancer.

With respect to this clonotype: A much bigger clone sits one base away, suggesting this may be a read error. The chain uses TRBV7-9 and TRBJ2-7; D is unclear. CDR3 length equals 11 residues. Germline loops: CDR1 SEHNR, CDR2 FQNEAQ (reference sequence). The CDR3 is CVSSSIHEQYF. The CDR3 region has the DNA TGTGTCAGCAGCTCCATTCACGAGCAGTACTTC. The full variable domain, in which reference TRBV7-9 and TRBJ2-7 provide the parts outside the CDR3, is DTGVSQNPRHKITKRGQNVTFRCDPISEHNRLYWYRQTLGQGPEFLTYFQNEAQLEKSRLLSDRFSAERPKGSFSTLEIQRTEQGDSAMYLCVSSSIHEQYFGPGTRLTVT.

This clonotype was recorded at least ten times. V usage is TRBV4-1 and J usage is TRBJ2-3, with D perhaps TRBD1 (6 bases). Per germline, CDR1 MGHRA and CDR2 YSYEKL. V was clipped by 0 bases and J by 1 base, with 14 bases between them. This CDR3 is 17 amino acids long. CDR3 sequence (DNA): TGCGCCAGCAGCCAAGATAAAGGGACAACTCGCACAGATACGCAGTATTTT. Translated: CASSQDKGTTRTDTQYF.

There are many counts of this clonotype. The rearrangement joins TRBV19 to TRBJ2-5; D might be TRBD1 or TRBD2, each matching 6 bases. CDR1 LNHDA and CDR2 SQIVND come from the germline V gene (reference sequence). The CDR3 length is 13 residues. The germline V and J ends were trimmed by 10 bases and 5 bases, with 17 bases remaining between them. The DNA of the CDR3 is TGTGCCACCATGGAGGGGGTAAGGGAGACCCAGTACTTC. Translation gives CATMEGVRETQYF.

This clonotype has a handful of counts. CDR3 nucleotide sequence: TGTGCCAGCAGTTTCGGACCACGAGTAGGCTACACCTTC. Its translation: CASSFGPRVGYTF. J is TRBJ1-2 and V is TRBV27; the D is unclear. Germline V gives CDR1 MNHEY, CDR2 SMNVEV (reference sequence). Trimming took off 3 bases at V and 8 bases at J, with 13 bases between the two ends. The CDR3 loop spans 13 amino acids.

This clonotype was counted ten times or more. V gene TRBV5-1 combines with J gene TRBJ2-3; weak D call: TRBD1 (5 bases). Germline CDR1 reads SGHRS; CDR2 reads YFSETQ. V was shortened by 0 bases and J by 2 bases, with 13 bases between the two germline ends. CDR3 length equals 16 residues. The CDR3 DNA follows: TGCGCCAGCAGCTTGGAGGGGTCTACTACCACAGATACGCAGTATTTT. Translation: CASSLEGSTTTDTQYF.

This clonotype has at least ten counts. The chain combines TRBV6-6 with TRBJ2-3; TRBD2 matches 8 bases. The CDR3 has 16 amino acids. The V and J ends lost 0 bases and 7 bases, in that order; junction bases with no gene match: 9. The germline gives CDR1 MNHNY, CDR2 SVGAGI (reference sequence). The CDR3 DNA is TGTGCCAGCAGTTACTCGGGACTAGAAGAGGGACATACGCAGTATTTT. Translating it yields CASSYSGLEEGHTQYF.

The V gene is TRBV27, the J gene TRBJ2-2, with unresolved D. The V gene's germline CDR1 is MNHEY and CDR2 SMNVEV (reference sequence). With 0 bases removed from V and 2 bases from J, the gap between germline ends came to 10 bases. The CDR3 is made up of 16 amino acids. This CDR3 reads CASSLSWAYNTGELFF. The DNA of the CDR3 is TGTGCCAGCAGTTTATCGTGGGCTTACAACACCGGGGAGCTGTTTTTT.

This clonotype was found many times. The CDR3 sequence: CASRDLAGDLDTQYF. The CDR3 bases are TGTGCCAGCAGGGATTTAGCGGGTGACCTAGATACGCAGTATTTT. The V and J genes are TRBV5-8 and TRBJ2-3; TRBD2 matches at 7 bases. The CDR3 is made up of 15 amino acids. Germline assignment: CDR1 SGHTS and CDR2 YDEGEE. With 5 bases clipped from V and 5 bases from J, the junction kept 11 bases outside the gene matches. The full variable domain, its missing parts supplied by reference TRBV5-8 and TRBJ2-3, is EAGVTQSPTHLIKTRGQQATLRCSPISGHTSVYWYQQALGLGLQFLLWYDEGEERNRGNFPPRFSGRQFPNYSSELNVNALELEDSALYLCASRDLAGDLDTQYFGPGTRLTVL.

This clonotype was recorded many times. V usage is TRBV5-8 and J usage is TRBJ1-2, with TRBD1 matching 8 bases. J was trimmed by 2 bases and V by 0 bases; bases with no gene match: 0. This CDR3 has 14 amino acids. Germline V lookup: CDR1 SGHTS, CDR2 YDEGEE. The CDR3 bases are TGTGCCAGCAGCTTGGACAGGGGGAACTATGGCTACACCTTC. Amino acids: CASSLDRGNYGYTF.

This clonotype has a count of ten or more. This chain connects TRBV5-5 to TRBJ1-1; D is ambiguous. CDR3 size: 11 residues. Germline V CDR1 and CDR2: SGHKS, YYEKEE (reference sequence). V was pared by 5 bases and J by 5 bases, with 7 bases between. CDR3 amino acids: CASSRRTEAFF. For the CDR3, the DNA is TGTGCCAGCAGTCGTAGGACTGAAGCTTTCTTT.

The rearrangement uses TRBV6-5 and TRBJ2-3; D tentatively fits TRBD1 or TRBD2 (5 bases each). Trimming removed 5 bases at V and 3 bases at J, with 12 bases between. The germline gives CDR1 MNHEY, CDR2 SVGAGI. The CDR3 has 14 residues. DNA of the CDR3: TGTGCCAGCAGTGAAGGCTGGGGGACAGATACGCAGTATTTT. Protein product: CASSEGWGTDTQYF.